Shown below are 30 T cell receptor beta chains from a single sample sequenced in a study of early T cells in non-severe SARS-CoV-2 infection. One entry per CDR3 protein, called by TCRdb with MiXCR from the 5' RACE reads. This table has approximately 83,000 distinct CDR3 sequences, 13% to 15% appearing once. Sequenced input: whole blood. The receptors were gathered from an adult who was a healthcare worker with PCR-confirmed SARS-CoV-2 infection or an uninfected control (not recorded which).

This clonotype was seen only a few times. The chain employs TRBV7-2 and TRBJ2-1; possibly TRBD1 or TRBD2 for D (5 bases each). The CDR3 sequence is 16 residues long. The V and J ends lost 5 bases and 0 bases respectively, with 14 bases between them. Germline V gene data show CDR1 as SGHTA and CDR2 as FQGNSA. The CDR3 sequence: CASSPSRDPSYNEQFF. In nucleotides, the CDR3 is TGTGCCAGCAGCCCTTCCCGGGACCCCTCCTACAATGAGCAGTTCTTC.

DNA for the CDR3: TGTGCCAGCAGCCCAGATACTACAGATACGCAGTATTTT. Translating it yields CASSPDTTDTQYF. J is TRBJ2-3 and V is TRBV11-3, with D uncertain. V shed 5 bases and J shed 3 bases, with 9 bases lying between them. This CDR3 has 13 amino acids. From germline, CDR1 is SGHNT and CDR2 YENEEA.

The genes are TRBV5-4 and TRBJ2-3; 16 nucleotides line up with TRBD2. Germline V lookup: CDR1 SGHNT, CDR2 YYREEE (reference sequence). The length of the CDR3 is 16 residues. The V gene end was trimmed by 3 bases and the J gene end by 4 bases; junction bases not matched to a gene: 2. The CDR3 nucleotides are TGTGCCAGCAGCTCGGGGACTAGCGGGGGGGCAGATACGCAGTATTTT. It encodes CASSSGTSGGADTQYF.

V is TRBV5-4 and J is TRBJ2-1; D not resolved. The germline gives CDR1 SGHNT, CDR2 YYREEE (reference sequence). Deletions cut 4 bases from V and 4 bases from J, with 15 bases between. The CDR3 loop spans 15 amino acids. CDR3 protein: CASSPRGVGYNEQFF. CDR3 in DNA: TGTGCCAGCAGCCCAAGAGGTGTAGGATACAATGAGCAGTTCTTC. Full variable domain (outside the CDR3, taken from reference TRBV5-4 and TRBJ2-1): ETGVTQSPTHLIKTRGQQVTLRCSSQSGHNTVSWYQQALGQGPQFIFQYYREEENGRGNFPPRFSGLQFPNYSSELNVNALELDDSALYLCASSPRGVGYNEQFFGPGTRLTVL.

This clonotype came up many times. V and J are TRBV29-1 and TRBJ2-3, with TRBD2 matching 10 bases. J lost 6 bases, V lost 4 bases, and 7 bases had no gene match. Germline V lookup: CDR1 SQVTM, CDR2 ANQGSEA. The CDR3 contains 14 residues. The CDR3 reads CSVGTSGFPDTQYF. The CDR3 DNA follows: TGCAGCGTTGGGACTAGCGGATTCCCGGATACGCAGTATTTT.

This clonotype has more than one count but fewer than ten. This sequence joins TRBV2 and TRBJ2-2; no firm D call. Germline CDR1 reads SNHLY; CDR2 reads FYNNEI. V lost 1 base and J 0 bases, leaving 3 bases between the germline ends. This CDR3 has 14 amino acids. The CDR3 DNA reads TGTGCCAGCAGTGAAGTTACGAACACCGGGGAGCTGTTTTTT. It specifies CASSEVTNTGELFF.

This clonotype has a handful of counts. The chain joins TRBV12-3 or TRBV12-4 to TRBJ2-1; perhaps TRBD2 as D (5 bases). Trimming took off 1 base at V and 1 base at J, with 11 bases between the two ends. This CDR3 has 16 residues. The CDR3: CASSLGGEGSYNEQFF. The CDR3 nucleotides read TGTGCCAGCAGTTTAGGGGGAGAGGGATCCTACAATGAGCAGTTCTTC.

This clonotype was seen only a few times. The CDR3 sequence: CASSVGTGGFTGELFF. CDR3 DNA sequence: TGTGCCAGCAGCGTAGGAACAGGGGGCTTCACCGGGGAGCTGTTTTTT. V usage is TRBV9 and J usage is TRBJ2-2; 9 positions agree with TRBD1. The CDR3 covers 16 residues. Per the germline V gene, CDR1 is SGDLS and CDR2 is YYNGEE. V shed 0 bases and J 4 bases; nucleotides not matched to a gene: 4.

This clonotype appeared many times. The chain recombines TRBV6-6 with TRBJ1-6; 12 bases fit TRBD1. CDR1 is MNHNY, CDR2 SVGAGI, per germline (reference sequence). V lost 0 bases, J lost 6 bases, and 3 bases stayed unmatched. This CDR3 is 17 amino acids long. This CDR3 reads CASSYSRGQGANSPLHF. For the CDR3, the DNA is TGTGCCAGCAGTTACTCGCGGGGACAGGGGGCTAATTCACCCCTCCACTTT.

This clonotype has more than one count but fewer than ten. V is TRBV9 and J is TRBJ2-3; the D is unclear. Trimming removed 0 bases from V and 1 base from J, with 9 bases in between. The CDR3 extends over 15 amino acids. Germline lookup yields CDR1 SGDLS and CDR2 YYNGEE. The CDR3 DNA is TGTGCCAGCAGCGTAGTGGCATCTGGCACAGATACGCAGTATTTT. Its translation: CASSVVASGTDTQYF.

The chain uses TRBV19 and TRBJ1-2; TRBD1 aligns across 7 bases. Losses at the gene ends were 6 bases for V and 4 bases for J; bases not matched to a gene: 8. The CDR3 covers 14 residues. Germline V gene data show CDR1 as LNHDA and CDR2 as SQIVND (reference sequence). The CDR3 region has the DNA TGTGCCAGTAGCCCCTGGGACAGTATCTATGGCTACACCTTC. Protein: CASSPWDSIYGYTF. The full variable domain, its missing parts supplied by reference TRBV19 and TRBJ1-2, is DGGITQSPKYLFRKEGQNVTLSCEQNLNHDAMYWYRQDPGQGLRLIYYSQIVNDFQKGDIAEGYSVSREKKESFPLTVTSAQKNPTAFYLCASSPWDSIYGYTFGSGTRLTVV.

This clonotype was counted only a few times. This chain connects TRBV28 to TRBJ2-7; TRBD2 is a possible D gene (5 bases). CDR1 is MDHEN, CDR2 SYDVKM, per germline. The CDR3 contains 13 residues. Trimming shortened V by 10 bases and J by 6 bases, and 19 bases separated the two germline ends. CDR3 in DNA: TGTGCCACCCAGGCTCCGGGGAGAGGCGAGCAGTACTTC. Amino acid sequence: CATQAPGRGEQYF.

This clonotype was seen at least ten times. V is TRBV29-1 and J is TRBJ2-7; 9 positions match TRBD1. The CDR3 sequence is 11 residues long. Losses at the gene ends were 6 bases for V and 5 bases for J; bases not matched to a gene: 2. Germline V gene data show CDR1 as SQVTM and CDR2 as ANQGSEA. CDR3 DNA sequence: TGCAGCGTCGACAGGGGGGACGAGCAGTACTTC. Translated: CSVDRGDEQYF.

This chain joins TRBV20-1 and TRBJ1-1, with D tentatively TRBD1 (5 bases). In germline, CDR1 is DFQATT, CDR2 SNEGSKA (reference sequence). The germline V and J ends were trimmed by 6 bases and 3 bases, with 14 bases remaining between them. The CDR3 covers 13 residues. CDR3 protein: CSAGRGRDTEAFF. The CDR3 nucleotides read TGCAGTGCCGGAAGGGGCCGGGACACTGAAGCTTTCTTT.

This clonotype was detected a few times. CDR3 bases: TGTGCCACACGGGGGGCAGGGAATCACGAGCAGTACTTC. As protein: CATRGAGNHEQYF. The chain carries TRBV6-2 or TRBV6-3 and TRBJ2-7, with a weak D call TRBD2 (7 bases). Germline V gene lookup returns CDR1 MNHEY and CDR2 SVGEGT. This CDR3 comprises 13 residues. Trimming shortened V by 10 bases and J by 5 bases, and 18 bases separated the two germline ends.

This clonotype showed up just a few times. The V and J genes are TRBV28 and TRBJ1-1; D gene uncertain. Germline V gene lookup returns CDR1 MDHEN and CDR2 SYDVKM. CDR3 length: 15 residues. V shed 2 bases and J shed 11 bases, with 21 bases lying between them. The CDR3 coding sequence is TGTGCCAGCAGTTTAGTGTCGTCAGTGTTTAAGGAGGCTTTCTTT. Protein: CASSLVSSVFKEAFF. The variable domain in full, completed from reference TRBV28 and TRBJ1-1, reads DVKVTQSSRYLVKRTGEKVFLECVQDMDHENMFWYRQDPGLGLRLIYFSYDVKMKEKGDIPEGYSVSREKKERFSLILESASTNQTSMYLCASSLVSSVFKEAFFGQGTRLTVV.

The CDR3 bases are TGTGCCAGCAGCGTAGGCGAGAGATGGGGGATTAATTCACCCCTCCACTTT. This encodes CASSVGERWGINSPLHF. This chain joins TRBV9 and TRBJ1-6; D perhaps matches TRBD1 (5 bases). This CDR3 has 17 residues. Germline V lookup: CDR1 SGDLS, CDR2 YYNGEE. V was clipped by 0 bases and J by 6 bases, with 16 bases between them.

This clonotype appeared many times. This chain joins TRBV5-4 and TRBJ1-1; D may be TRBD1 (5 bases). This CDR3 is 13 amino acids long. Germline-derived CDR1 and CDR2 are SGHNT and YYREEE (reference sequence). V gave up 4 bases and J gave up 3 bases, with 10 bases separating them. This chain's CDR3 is CASSGDLHTEAFF. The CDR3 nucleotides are TGTGCCAGCAGCGGGGACCTCCACACTGAAGCTTTCTTT.

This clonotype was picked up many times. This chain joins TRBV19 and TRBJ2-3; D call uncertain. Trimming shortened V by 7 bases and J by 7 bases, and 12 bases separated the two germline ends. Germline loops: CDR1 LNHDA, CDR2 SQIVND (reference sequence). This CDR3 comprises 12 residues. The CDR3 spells CASISITNTQYF. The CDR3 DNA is TGTGCCAGTATTTCGATAACAAATACGCAGTATTTT.

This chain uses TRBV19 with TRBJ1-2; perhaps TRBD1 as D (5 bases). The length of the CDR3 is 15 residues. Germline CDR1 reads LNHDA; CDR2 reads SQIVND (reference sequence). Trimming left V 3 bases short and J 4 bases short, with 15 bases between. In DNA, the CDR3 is TGTGCCAGTAGTATTTCTAATTCAGGGAGCTATGGCTACACCTTC. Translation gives CASSISNSGSYGYTF.

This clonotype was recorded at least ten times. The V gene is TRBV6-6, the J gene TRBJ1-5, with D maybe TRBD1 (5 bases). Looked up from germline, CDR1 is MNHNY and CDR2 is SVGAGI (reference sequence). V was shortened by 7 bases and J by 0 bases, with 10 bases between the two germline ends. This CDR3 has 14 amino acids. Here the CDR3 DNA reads TGTGCCAGCAAACTCAGGGATAGCAATCAGCCCCAGCATTTT. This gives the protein CASKLRDSNQPQHF.

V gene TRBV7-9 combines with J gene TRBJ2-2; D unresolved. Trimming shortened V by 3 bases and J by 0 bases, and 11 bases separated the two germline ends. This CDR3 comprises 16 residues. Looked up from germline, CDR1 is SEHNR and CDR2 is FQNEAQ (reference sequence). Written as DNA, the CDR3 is TGTGCCAGCAGCTTTGGGCCAAGGACGAACACCGGGGAGCTGTTTTTT. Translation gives CASSFGPRTNTGELFF.

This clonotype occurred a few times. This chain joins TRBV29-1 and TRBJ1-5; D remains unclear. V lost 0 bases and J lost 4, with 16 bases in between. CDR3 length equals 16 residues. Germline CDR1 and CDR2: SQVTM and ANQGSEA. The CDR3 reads CSVEDQRGFGNQPQHF. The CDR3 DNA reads TGCAGCGTTGAAGATCAACGGGGATTCGGGAATCAGCCCCAGCATTTT.

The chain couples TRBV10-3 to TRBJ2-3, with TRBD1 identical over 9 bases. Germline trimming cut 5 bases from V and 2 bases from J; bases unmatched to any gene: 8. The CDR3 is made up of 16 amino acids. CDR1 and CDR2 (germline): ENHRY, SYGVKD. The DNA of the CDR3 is TGTGCCATCAGTACCACAGGGGGCATGGTCACAGATACGCAGTATTTT. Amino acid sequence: CAISTTGGMVTDTQYF.

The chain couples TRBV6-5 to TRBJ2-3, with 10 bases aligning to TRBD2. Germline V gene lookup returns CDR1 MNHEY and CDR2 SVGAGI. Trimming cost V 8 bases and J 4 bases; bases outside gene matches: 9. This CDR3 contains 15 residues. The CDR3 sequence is CASSSASGGSDTQYF. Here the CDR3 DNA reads TGTGCCAGCTCATCCGCTAGCGGGGGCTCAGATACGCAGTATTTT.

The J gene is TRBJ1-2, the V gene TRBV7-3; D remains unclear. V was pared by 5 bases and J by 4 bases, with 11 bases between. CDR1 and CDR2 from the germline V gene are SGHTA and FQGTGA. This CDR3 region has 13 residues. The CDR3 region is CASSHTDLYGYTF. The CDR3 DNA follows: TGTGCCAGCAGCCACACGGATCTCTATGGCTACACCTTC.

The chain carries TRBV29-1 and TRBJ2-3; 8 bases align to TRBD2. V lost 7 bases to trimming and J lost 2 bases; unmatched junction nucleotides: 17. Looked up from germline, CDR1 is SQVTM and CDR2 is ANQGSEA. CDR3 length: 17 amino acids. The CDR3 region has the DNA TGCAGCGCCCTGGTGGGAGGGGCGGGAGGAATCACAGATACGCAGTATTTT. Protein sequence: CSALVGGAGGITDTQYF.

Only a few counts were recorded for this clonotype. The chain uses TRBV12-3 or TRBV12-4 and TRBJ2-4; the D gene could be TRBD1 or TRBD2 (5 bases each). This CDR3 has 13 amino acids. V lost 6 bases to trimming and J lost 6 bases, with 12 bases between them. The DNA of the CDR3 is TGTGCCAGCAGCTTCGGGGCCGCAAACATTCAGTACTTC. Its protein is CASSFGAANIQYF.

The CDR3 DNA reads as TGTGCCAGCAGCGTAGCCCCGGGACCAACGAACACCGGGGAGCTGTTTTTT. The encoded protein is CASSVAPGPTNTGELFF. The V gene is TRBV9, the J gene TRBJ2-2; D tentatively fits TRBD1 or TRBD2 (5 bases each). This CDR3 comprises 17 residues. With 0 bases removed from V and 0 bases from J, the gap between germline ends came to 12 bases. Germline values: CDR1 SGDLS, CDR2 YYNGEE.

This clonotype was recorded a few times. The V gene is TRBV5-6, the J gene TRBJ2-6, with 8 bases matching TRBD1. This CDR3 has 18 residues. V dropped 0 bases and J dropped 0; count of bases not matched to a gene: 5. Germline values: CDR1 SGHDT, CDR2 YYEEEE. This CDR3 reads CASSLAARGLSGANVLTF. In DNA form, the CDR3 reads TGTGCCAGCAGCTTGGCGGCCAGGGGGCTCTCTGGGGCCAACGTCCTGACTTTC. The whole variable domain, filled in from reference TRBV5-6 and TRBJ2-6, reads DAGVTQSPTHLIKTRGQQVTLRCSPKSGHDTVSWYQQALGQGPQFIFQYYEEEERQRGNFPDRFSGHQFPNYSSELNVNALLLGDSALYLCASSLAARGLSGANVLTFGAGSRLTVL.